The next 8 T cell receptor beta chains were all read from a single sample in a study of technical replicates of blood from several donors (TCRdb year 2017). Receptors were amplified or captured by the immunoSEQ multiplex PCR assay. The clones in this table, taken by TCRdb from immuneACCESS, are in-frame only. Not every clone is retained; where verified, under half of the shortfall comes from an unresolved V gene, and the cause of the rest is unknown. The sample data list around 13,000 clones, and more than 70% of these were observed just once. 10% to 13% of the sample rests with the top ten. The specimen was PBMCs. Source of these receptors: a human donor in good health.

This clone came up once. The chain has TRBV28 and TRBJ1-1; maybe TRBD1 (5 bases). V was shortened by 3 bases and J by 7 bases, with 12 bases between the two germline ends. Germline CDR1 is MDHEN and CDR2 is SYDVKM. This CDR3 comprises 13 residues. CDR3: CASSFPGGFEAFF. The CDR3 DNA follows: TGTGCCAGCAGTTTTCCCGGGGGGTTTGAAGCTTTCTTT. The variable domain in full, with the rest retrieved from reference TRBV28 and TRBJ1-1, is DVKVTQSSRYLVKRTGEKVFLECVQDMDHENMFWYRQDPGLGLRLIYFSYDVKMKEKGDIPEGYSVSREKKERFSLILESASTNQTSMYLCASSFPGGFEAFFGQGTRLTVV.

This clone occurred a few times. The J gene is TRBJ2-5, the V gene TRBV10-1, with TRBD2 matching 7 bases. CDR1 and CDR2 from the germline V gene are WNHNN and SYGVQD (reference sequence). This CDR3 has 14 amino acids. V lost 3 bases and J lost 6; bases outside the gene matches: 7. As DNA, the CDR3 is TGCGCCAGCAGTGAAGGCGGGGGTGGAAAGACCCAGTACTTC. Its protein product is CASSEGGGGKTQYF.

This clone was counted between two and nine times. Here the CDR3 reads CATSRDPVQETQYF. The DNA for the CDR3 is TGTGCCACCAGCAGAGATCCTGTCCAAGAGACCCAGTACTTC. This chain connects TRBV15 to TRBJ2-5; D is unresolved. The CDR3 totals 14 residues. Looked up from germline, CDR1 is LNHNV and CDR2 is YYDKDF (reference sequence). V gave up 0 bases and J gave up 1 base, with 6 bases separating them. The whole variable domain, remainder taken from reference TRBV15 and TRBJ2-5, is DAMVIQNPRYQVTQFGKPVTLSCSQTLNHNVMYWYQQKSSQAPKLLFHYYDKDFNNEADTPDNFQSRRPNTSFCFLDIRSPGLGDTAMYLCATSRDPVQETQYFGPGTRLLVL.

The chain links TRBV2 to TRBJ2-1; D unclear. This CDR3 region has 11 residues. CDR1 is SNHLY and CDR2 is FYNNEI in the germline V gene. Trimming took off 5 bases at V and 8 bases at J, with 7 bases between the two ends. CDR3 residues: CASSLADEQFF. As DNA, the CDR3 is TGTGCCAGCAGTCTCGCAGATGAGCAGTTCTTC.

V usage is TRBV4-1 and J usage is TRBJ2-7; 11 bases map to TRBD2. This CDR3 contains 16 residues. Germline V gene sequence: CDR1 MGHRA, CDR2 YSYEKL. The J segment lost 4 bases and the V segment lost 2 bases, leaving 7 bases of the junction unmatched. CDR3 DNA sequence: TGCGCCAGCAGCCAACTGACTAGCGGGGACCCGTACGAGCAGTACTTC. This sequence encodes CASSQLTSGDPYEQYF.

This clone was detected a few times. This chain uses TRBV6-5 with TRBJ2-3; D is possibly TRBD2 (5 bases). CDR1 MNHEY and CDR2 SVGAGI come from the germline V gene. V dropped 5 bases and J dropped 1 base, with 7 bases sitting between them. CDR3 size: 13 residues. In DNA, the CDR3 is TGTGCCAGCAGTAAACTAGGCACAGATACGCAGTATTTT. Its protein product is CASSKLGTDTQYF.

The rearrangement links TRBV18 to TRBJ2-1; perhaps TRBD2 as D (6 bases). The CDR3 loop spans 17 amino acids. Germline assignment: CDR1 KGHSH and CDR2 LQKENI. V shed 4 bases and J shed 6 bases, with 22 bases lying between them. CDR3 DNA sequence: TGTGCCAGCTCACTAATACTAGCCCAACATGGCGGCAATGAGCAGTTCTTC. Translation gives CASSLILAQHGGNEQFF. Using reference TRBV18 and TRBJ2-1 for the parts outside the CDR3, the full variable domain is NAGVMQNPRHLVRRRGQEARLRCSPMKGHSHVYWYRQLPEEGLKFMVYLQKENIIDESGMPKERFSAEFPKEGPSILRIQQVVRGDSAAYFCASSLILAQHGGNEQFFGPGTRLTVL.

This clone occurred once. The chain combines TRBV5-1 with TRBJ2-4; 11 nucleotides agree with TRBD1. The CDR3 is made up of 18 amino acids. The J segment lost 0 bases and the V segment lost 5 bases, leaving 10 bases of the junction unmatched. Germline V CDR1 and CDR2: SGHRS, YFSETQ. This chain's CDR3 is CASSSRDRGFLAKNIQYF. DNA of the CDR3: TGCGCCAGCAGTTCCCGGGACAGGGGGTTCCTAGCCAAAAACATTCAGTACTTC. Full variable domain (rest looked up from reference TRBV5-1 and TRBJ2-4): KAGVTQTPRYLIKTRGQQVTLSCSPISGHRSVSWYQQTPGQGLQFLFEYFSETQRNKGNFPGRFSGRQFSNSRSEMNVSTLELGDSALYLCASSSRDRGFLAKNIQYFGAGTRLSVL.